The clone carrying this T cell receptor beta chain showed up just a few times. Its antigen is undetermined. The data were taken from a study of graft-versus-host responses after intestinal transplantation. Turning to the study itself: Recipients were given multivisceral, liver-intestinal, or isolated intestinal transplants. Anti-thymocyte globulin induction preceded about 3 years of tacrolimus and steroid maintenance in all recipients. The study, taken as a whole, reports: Declining HvG levels early post-transplant were linked to peak circulating GvH clone levels. Within the allografts of patients who had graft-donor T cell macrochimerism, graft-versus-host to host-versus-graft clonal ratios were high.

The table came from immunoSEQ multiplex PCR; TCRdb's copy has only in-frame clones and leaves some out. The profile shows about 9,600 clones, around 73% of them singletons. Tissue processing of the graft released intraepithelial and lamina propria lymphocytes from it. This receptor was taken from a human patient who received an intestinal transplant, so some T cells may come from the graft donor. The sequenced sample was ileum tissue, obtained roughly 530 days after intestinal transplant.

The CDR3: CASSPLQYNSPLHF. The CDR3 DNA is TGTGCCAGCAGTCCCCTGCAGTATAATTCACCCCTCCACTTT. V usage is TRBV6-5 and J usage is TRBJ1-6; no definite D call. The ends were cut back, 5 bases at V and 4 bases at J, with 9 bases in the middle. This CDR3 comprises 14 residues. The germline CDR1 and CDR2 sequences are MNHEY and SVGAGI.